One sample yielded the 24 T cell receptor beta chains listed below, sequenced in a study of T cell changes during pregnancy in multiple sclerosis. Sequencing was performed with immunoSEQ multiplex PCR; in TCRdb, only in-frame clones are kept and a portion is missing. The data contain around 88,000 clones, approximately 90% of them singletons. The starting material was peripheral blood, obtained in the first trimester of pregnancy. The receptors stem from a female donor with multiple sclerosis, enrolled in a pregnancy study.

This clone was found once. The CDR3 nucleotides are TGTGCCAGCAGTCGGGACAGGGTGAGCGGCTACACCTTC. Protein: CASSRDRVSGYTF. The V call is TRBV7-8, the J call TRBJ1-2; 9 nucleotides line up with TRBD1. The CDR3 is 13 amino acids. The germline gives CDR1 SGHVS, CDR2 FQNEAQ. Trimming removed 6 bases from V and 8 bases from J; junction bases left unmatched: 7.

The chain has TRBV9 and TRBJ1-1; D unresolved. The V end lost 4 bases, the J end lost 1 base, and 8 bases lay between the germline ends. Germline CDR1 SGDLS, CDR2 YYNGEE. This CDR3 spans 13 amino acids. The CDR3, as DNA: TGTGCCAGCAGCCCTGAGGCGAACACTGAAGCTTTCTTT. Protein: CASSPEANTEAFF.

The chain has TRBV11-2 and TRBJ1-3, with no clear D. There are 12 residues in the CDR3. The germline CDR1 and CDR2 sequences are SGHAT and FQNNGV. Trimming removed 3 bases from V and 4 bases from J, with 4 bases in between. The CDR3 is CASSFQGNTIYF. The CDR3 DNA reads as TGTGCCAGCAGCTTCCAGGGAAACACCATATATTTT.

The rearrangement uses TRBV9 and TRBJ2-5; the D gene is possibly TRBD2 (6 bases). CDR1 is SGDLS and CDR2 is YYNGEE in the germline V gene. This CDR3 has 15 amino acids. Deletions cut 5 bases from V and 7 bases from J, with 21 bases between. CDR3 sequence reads: CASSAPGTSAGTQYF. The CDR3 bases are TGTGCCAGCAGTGCTCCCGGGACCTCAGCGGGGACCCAGTACTTC.

This clone was detected once. The chain has TRBV29-1 and TRBJ1-1; D call uncertain. Germline V CDR1 and CDR2: SQVTM, ANQGSEA. The CDR3 runs to 14 residues. The ends were cut back, 4 bases at V and 1 base at J, with 13 bases in the middle. In nucleotides, the CDR3 is TGCAGCGTTGTCAACTTGGTAGCGAACACTGAAGCTTTCTTT. This translates into CSVVNLVANTEAFF.

The chain recombines TRBV7-2 with TRBJ1-6; TRBD1 matches at 7 bases. With 3 bases clipped from V and 9 bases from J, the junction kept 8 bases outside the gene matches. Germline CDR1 SGHTA, CDR2 FQGNSA. CDR3 length equals 15 residues. This CDR3 is CASSFRQGSGSPLHF. CDR3 nucleotides: TGTGCCAGCAGCTTCCGACAGGGAAGTGGTTCACCCCTCCACTTT.

This CDR3 reads CASPGYSDSRLGELFF. The DNA of the CDR3 is TGTGCCAGCCCGGGCTACTCGGACAGTCGCCTAGGGGAGCTGTTTTTT. V is TRBV27 and J is TRBJ2-2; D may be TRBD1 (6 bases). V was shortened by 8 bases and J by 8 bases, with 24 bases between the two germline ends. Per germline, CDR1 MNHEY and CDR2 SMNVEV (reference sequence). CDR3 length: 16 residues.

The V gene is TRBV6-1, the J gene TRBJ1-5, with D maybe TRBD1 (6 bases). Germline assignment: CDR1 MNHNS and CDR2 SASEGT. This CDR3 region has 15 residues. V lost 3 bases, J lost 3 bases, and 12 bases lay in between. The CDR3 coding sequence is TGTGCCAGCAGTGATTTACAGGGAGTCAATCAGCCCCAGCATTTT. Translating it yields CASSDLQGVNQPQHF.

The chain recombines TRBV18 with TRBJ2-1, with D possibly being TRBD1 (5 bases). Looked up from germline, CDR1 is KGHSH and CDR2 is LQKENI. V lost 0 bases to trimming and J lost 3 bases, with 21 bases between them. The CDR3 consists of 19 residues. The CDR3 nucleotides read TGTGCCAGCTCACCACCCCCGGACAAGAAGGGATCGCTCTACAATGAGCAGTTCTTC. Translated: CASSPPPDKKGSLYNEQFF.

The rearrangement links TRBV7-9 to TRBJ1-6, with D maybe TRBD1 (5 bases). CDR1 SEHNR and CDR2 FQNEAQ come from the germline V gene (reference sequence). The ends were cut back, 5 bases at V and 0 bases at J, with 17 bases in the middle. The CDR3 runs to 18 residues. The CDR3 is CASSQAGPDSSYNSPLHF. Written as DNA, the CDR3 is TGTGCCAGCAGCCAAGCGGGGCCAGACAGCTCCTATAATTCACCCCTCCACTTT.

The gene calls are TRBV7-9 and TRBJ2-7; 7 nucleotides line up with TRBD1. Germline values: CDR1 SEHNR, CDR2 FQNEAQ (reference sequence). The CDR3 totals 14 residues. The V and J ends lost 5 bases and 2 bases, in that order; junction bases with no gene match: 6. The CDR3 protein is CASSPGQVPYEQYF. CDR3 nucleotide sequence: TGTGCCAGCAGCCCAGGACAGGTACCCTACGAGCAGTACTTC.

There are a few counts of this clone. V is TRBV30 and J is TRBJ1-1; D unresolved. The CDR3 covers 11 residues. V was trimmed by 4 bases and J by 5 bases, leaving 8 bases between them. Germline V CDR1 and CDR2: GTSNPN, SVGIG (reference sequence). In DNA form, the CDR3 reads TGTGCCTGGAACGGTAATACTGAAGCTTTCTTT. As protein: CAWNGNTEAFF.

This chain links TRBV6-6 with TRBJ1-5; 8 bases are a match to TRBD1. This CDR3 comprises 15 residues. The germline gives CDR1 MNHNY, CDR2 SVGAGI (reference sequence). J gave up 1 base and V 6 bases, and 5 bases lay outside the gene matches. This CDR3 reads CASRSGQASNQPQHF. CDR3 nucleotides: TGTGCCAGCAGGTCGGGACAGGCAAGCAATCAGCCCCAGCATTTT.

V usage is TRBV7-9 and J usage is TRBJ2-2, with D possibly being TRBD2 (5 bases). The CDR3 is made up of 13 amino acids. Trimming took 5 bases from V and 5 from J, leaving 9 bases between them. CDR1 and CDR2 from the germline V gene are SEHNR and FQNEAQ (reference sequence). The CDR3 loop reads CASSPERTGELFF. CDR3 DNA: TGTGCCAGCAGCCCGGAGCGGACCGGGGAGCTGTTTTTT.

The chain joins TRBV7-9 to TRBJ1-1, with D maybe TRBD1 (5 bases). This CDR3 spans 15 amino acids. Looked up from germline, CDR1 is SEHNR and CDR2 is FQNEAQ (reference sequence). Trimming removed 10 bases from V and 3 bases from J, with 21 bases in between. The CDR3 DNA follows: TGTGCCATTTCTGGGGCCCACGGCCCTGACACTGAAGCTTTCTTT. It encodes CAISGAHGPDTEAFF.

The V call is TRBV5-6, the J call TRBJ2-1, with a possible D match to TRBD2 (6 bases). CDR1 is SGHDT, CDR2 YYEEEE, per germline. V gave up 7 bases and J gave up 7 bases, with 21 bases separating them. CDR3 size: 15 residues. The CDR3 bases are TGTGCCAGCGCCGAGGCACTAGCAGGAAGGAATGAGCAGTTCTTC. This encodes CASAEALAGRNEQFF.

The J gene is TRBJ1-1, the V gene TRBV6-6; perhaps TRBD1 as D (6 bases). This CDR3 is built from 12 residues. The germline CDR1 and CDR2 sequences are MNHNY and SVGAGI (reference sequence). The germline V and J ends were trimmed by 6 bases and 6 bases, with 11 bases remaining between them. CDR3 in DNA: TGTGCCAGCAGGTTCAGGGGATCTGAAGCTTTCTTT. It yields the protein CASRFRGSEAFF.

The rearrangement joins TRBV5-4 to TRBJ2-7; 9 bases line up with TRBD1. Germline values: CDR1 SGHNT, CDR2 YYREEE (reference sequence). The junction had 8 bases not matched to a gene; V was cut back by 4 bases and J by 6 bases. The CDR3 has 14 amino acids. The CDR3, as DNA: TGTGCCAGCAGCGGGGGACAGGGATGGGGCGAGCAGTACTTC. This encodes CASSGGQGWGEQYF.

This chain joins TRBV7-9 and TRBJ1-1; D call uncertain. Trimming stripped 1 base from V and 2 bases from J, with 11 bases between. This CDR3 spans 15 amino acids. The germline V gene has CDR1 SEHNR and CDR2 FQNEAQ (reference sequence). CDR3 protein: CASSLEHSGNTEAFF. For the CDR3, the DNA is TGTGCCAGCAGCTTAGAACATTCGGGAAACACTGAAGCTTTCTTT.

CDR3 residues: CASSLRHFSGTDTQYF. The CDR3 coding sequence is TGCGCCAGCAGCCTACGACATTTTTCCGGCACAGATACGCAGTATTTT. The chain joins TRBV4-3 to TRBJ2-3; unclear D gene. CDR1 and CDR2 (germline): LGHNA, YSLEER. Between the trimmed V and J ends, which lost 4 bases and 1 base, there was a span of 15 bases. This CDR3 spans 16 amino acids.

The chain has TRBV5-1 and TRBJ2-3; D is uncertain. CDR3 length equals 14 residues. The germline gives CDR1 SGHRS, CDR2 YFSETQ. V was trimmed by 0 bases and J by 1 base, leaving 6 bases between them. This CDR3 reads CASSLGTGTDTQYF. In DNA, the CDR3 is TGCGCCAGCAGCTTGGGCACGGGCACAGATACGCAGTATTTT. Full variable domain (outside the CDR3, taken from reference TRBV5-1 and TRBJ2-3): KAGVTQTPRYLIKTRGQQVTLSCSPISGHRSVSWYQQTPGQGLQFLFEYFSETQRNKGNFPGRFSGRQFSNSRSEMNVSTLELGDSALYLCASSLGTGTDTQYFGPGTRLTVL.

The CDR3 spells CASSLHISGNTIYF. The CDR3 DNA reads TGTGCCAGCAGTTTACACATCTCTGGAAACACCATATATTTT. The rearrangement links TRBV28 to TRBJ1-3; no firm D call. The V gene lost 2 bases and the J gene lost 0 bases, with 5 bases spanning the gap. This CDR3 is built from 14 residues. CDR1 and CDR2 (germline): MDHEN, SYDVKM. Using reference TRBV28 and TRBJ1-3 for the parts outside the CDR3, the full variable domain is DVKVTQSSRYLVKRTGEKVFLECVQDMDHENMFWYRQDPGLGLRLIYFSYDVKMKEKGDIPEGYSVSREKKERFSLILESASTNQTSMYLCASSLHISGNTIYFGEGSWLTVV.

The chain uses TRBV10-3 and TRBJ1-6, with 7 nucleotides matching TRBD1. Germline loops: CDR1 ENHRY, CDR2 SYGVKD. V shed 4 bases, J shed 8 bases, and the junction held 8 bases outside the gene matches. The CDR3 extends over 15 amino acids. The CDR3 loop is CAISAGQGGDSPLHF. DNA for the CDR3: TGTGCCATCAGTGCAGGGCAGGGGGGCGATTCACCCCTCCACTTT.

The chain carries TRBV7-9 and TRBJ1-6; D gene unclear. The germline V gene encodes CDR1 SEHNR and CDR2 FQNEAQ (reference sequence). V lost 5 bases to trimming and J lost 6 bases, with 14 bases between them. The CDR3 is made up of 15 amino acids. CDR3 DNA: TGTGCCAGCAGCCTCAATTTCGGGAGTAATTCACCCCTCCACTTT. Its protein product is CASSLNFGSNSPLHF.